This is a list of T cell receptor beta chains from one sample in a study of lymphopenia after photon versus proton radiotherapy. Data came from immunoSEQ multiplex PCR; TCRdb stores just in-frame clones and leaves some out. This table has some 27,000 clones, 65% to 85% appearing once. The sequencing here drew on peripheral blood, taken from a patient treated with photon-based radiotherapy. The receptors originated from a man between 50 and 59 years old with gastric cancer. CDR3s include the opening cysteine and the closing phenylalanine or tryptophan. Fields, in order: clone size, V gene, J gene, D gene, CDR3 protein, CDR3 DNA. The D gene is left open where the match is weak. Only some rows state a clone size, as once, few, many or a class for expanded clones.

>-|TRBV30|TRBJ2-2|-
CAWSFAGELFF
TGTGCCTGGAGTTTTGCCGGGGAGCTGTTTTTT
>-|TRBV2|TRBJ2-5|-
CASSTSQETQYF
TGTGCCAGCAGTACCAGCCAAGAGACCCAGTACTTC
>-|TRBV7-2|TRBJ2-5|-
CASSLVLYFPQETQYF
TGTGCCAGCAGCTTAGTTTTATACTTCCCCCAAGAGACCCAGTACTTC
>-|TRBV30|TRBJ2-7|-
CAWRLNSYEQYF
TGTGCCTGGAGGCTAAACTCCTACGAGCAGTACTTC
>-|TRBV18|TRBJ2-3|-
CASSPEGDWTDTQYF
TGTGCCAGCTCACCAGAGGGGGATTGGACAGATACGCAGTATTTT
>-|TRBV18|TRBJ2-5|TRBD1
CASSPGTEETQYF
TGTGCCAGCTCACCAGGGACAGAAGAGACCCAGTACTTC
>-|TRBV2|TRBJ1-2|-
CASSPGGGGYTF
TGTGCCAGCAGTCCGGGTGGGGGAGGCTACACCTTC
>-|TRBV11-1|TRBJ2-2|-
CASSHRLGGTGELFF
TGTGCCAGCAGCCATAGACTAGGCGGCACCGGGGAGCTGTTTTTT
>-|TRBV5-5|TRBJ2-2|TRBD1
CASSLAGTGHTGELFF
TGTGCCAGCAGCCTAGCCGGGACAGGGCATACCGGGGAGCTGTTTTTT
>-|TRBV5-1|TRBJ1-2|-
CASSLVTGSDGYTF
TGCGCCAGCAGCTTGGTTACCGGGAGCGATGGCTACACCTTC
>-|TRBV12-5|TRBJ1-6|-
CASGQGLNSPLHF
TGTGCTAGTGGGCAGGGCCTTAATTCACCCCTCCACTTT
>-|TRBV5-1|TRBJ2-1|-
CASSLSVNNEQFF
TGCGCCAGCAGCTTGAGTGTCAACAATGAGCAGTTCTTC
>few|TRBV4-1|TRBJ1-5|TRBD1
CASSQEGTGYQPQHF
TGCGCCAGCAGCCAAGAGGGGACAGGGTATCAGCCCCAGCATTTT
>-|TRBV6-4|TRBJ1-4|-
CASSRQPNEKLFF
TGTGCCAGCAGCCGGCAGCCTAATGAAAAACTGTTTTTT
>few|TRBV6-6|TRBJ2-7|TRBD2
CASSPRSGAYEQYF
TGTGCCAGCAGTCCACGAAGCGGGGCCTACGAGCAGTACTTC
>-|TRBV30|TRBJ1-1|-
CAWSDDGGRAFF
TGTGCCTGGAGTGACGACGGAGGGAGAGCTTTCTTT
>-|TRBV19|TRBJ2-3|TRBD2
CASSMRTSSTDTQYF
TGTGCCAGTAGTATGAGGACTAGCAGCACAGATACGCAGTATTTT
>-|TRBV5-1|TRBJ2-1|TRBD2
CASSFLAATNEQFF
TGCGCCAGCAGCTTTCTAGCGGCCACTAATGAGCAGTTCTTC
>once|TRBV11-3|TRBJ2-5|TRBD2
CASSPFSGGKGETQYF
TGTGCCAGCAGCCCCTTCAGCGGGGGGAAAGGGGAGACCCAGTACTTC
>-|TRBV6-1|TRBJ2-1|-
CASKMDSREQFF
TGTGCCAGCAAGATGGACAGTCGAGAGCAGTTCTTC
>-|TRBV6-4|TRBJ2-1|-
CASSVSLGVDEQFF
TGTGCCAGCAGTGTCTCGCTTGGGGTGGATGAGCAGTTCTTC
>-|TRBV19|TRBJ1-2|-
CASSIRPYGYTF
TGTGCCAGTAGTATCCGGCCCTATGGCTACACCTTC
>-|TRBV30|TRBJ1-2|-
CAWSVGGGGDGYTF
TGTGCCTGGAGTGTAGGTGGGGGCGGTGATGGCTACACCTTC
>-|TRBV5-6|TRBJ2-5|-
CASTLEGPETQYF
TGTGCCAGCACCTTGGAGGGTCCGGAGACCCAGTACTTC
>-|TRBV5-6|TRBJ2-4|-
CASTTGGGRNIQYF
TGTGCCAGCACCACCGGGGGTGGTCGAAACATTCAGTACTTC
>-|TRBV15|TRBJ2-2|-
CATSREGGRVGGDTGELFF
TGTGCCACCAGCAGAGAGGGTGGGCGTGTAGGGGGTGACACCGGGGAGCTGTTTTTT
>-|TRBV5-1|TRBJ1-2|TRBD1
CASSSPGQVYGYTF
TGCGCCAGCAGCTCCCCGGGACAGGTCTATGGCTACACCTTC
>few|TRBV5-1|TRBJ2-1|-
CASSLEEAEQFF
TGCGCCAGCAGCTTGGAGGAGGCAGAGCAGTTCTTC
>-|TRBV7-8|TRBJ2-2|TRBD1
CASSLQGAVGELFF
TGTGCCAGCAGCTTACAGGGGGCGGTCGGGGAGCTGTTTTTT
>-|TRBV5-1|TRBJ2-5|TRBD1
CASSSWDRGQETQYF
TGCGCCAGCAGCTCATGGGACAGGGGCCAAGAGACCCAGTACTTC
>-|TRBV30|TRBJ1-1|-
CAWTNLNTEAFF
TGTGCCTGGACCAATCTGAACACTGAAGCTTTCTTT
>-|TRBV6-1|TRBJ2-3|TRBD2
CASEKRGGWADTQYF
TGTGCCAGCGAAAAGCGGGGGGGTTGGGCAGATACGCAGTATTTT
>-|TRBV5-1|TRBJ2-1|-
CASSSPGRRNNEQFF
TGCGCCAGCAGCTCACCGGGACGTCGGAACAATGAGCAGTTCTTC
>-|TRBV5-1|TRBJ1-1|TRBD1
CASSREGQGAYTEAFF
TGCGCCAGCAGCAGGGAGGGACAGGGCGCCTACACTGAAGCTTTCTTT
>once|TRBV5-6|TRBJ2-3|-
CASSADGRIPDTQYF
TGTGCCAGCAGCGCGGATGGGAGGATCCCAGATACGCAGTATTTT
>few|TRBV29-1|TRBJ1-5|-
CSVSGARNQPQHF
TGCAGCGTTTCAGGGGCGCGCAATCAGCCCCAGCATTTT
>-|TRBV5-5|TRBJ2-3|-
CASSSRRAPDTQYF
TGTGCCAGCAGCTCACGGCGGGCGCCAGATACGCAGTATTTT
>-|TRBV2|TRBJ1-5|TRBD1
CASTRRQGPNQPQHF
TGTGCCAGCACCAGAAGACAGGGACCGAATCAGCCCCAGCATTTT
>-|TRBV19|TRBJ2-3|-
CASSSGGGRGDTQYF
TGTGCCAGTAGTTCCGGCGGCGGACGAGGGGATACGCAGTATTTT
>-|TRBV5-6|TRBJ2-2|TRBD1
CASSLGGTGGRELFF
TGTGCCAGCAGCTTGGGCGGGACAGGGGGCAGGGAGCTGTTTTTT
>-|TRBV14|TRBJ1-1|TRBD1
CASSHESQTGAIIRNTEAFF
TGTGCCAGCAGCCACGAATCCCAGACAGGGGCTATAATCCGGAACACTGAAGCTTTCTTT
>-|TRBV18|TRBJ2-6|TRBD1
CASSPLGTGGSGANVLTF
TGTGCCAGCTCACCACTCGGGACAGGGGGCTCTGGGGCCAACGTCCTGACTTTC
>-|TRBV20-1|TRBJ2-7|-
CSARLYYEQYF
TGCAGTGCTAGGCTGTACTACGAGCAGTACTTC
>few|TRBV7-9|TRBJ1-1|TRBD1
CASSLQRTGNTEAFF
TGTGCCAGCAGCTTACAGAGGACAGGCAACACTGAAGCTTTCTTT
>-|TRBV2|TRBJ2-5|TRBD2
CASTPGLAGEETQYF
TGTGCCAGCACCCCGGGACTAGCGGGGGAAGAGACCCAGTACTTC
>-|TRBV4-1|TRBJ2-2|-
CASSQGYNTGELFF
TGCGCCAGCAGCCAAGGGTATAATACCGGGGAGCTGTTTTTT
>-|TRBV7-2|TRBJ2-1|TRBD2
CASSLRLAGNNEQFF
TGTGCCAGCAGCTTAAGGCTAGCGGGGAACAATGAGCAGTTCTTC
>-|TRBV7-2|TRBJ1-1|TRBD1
CASSPLRGPGQESFF
TGTGCCAGCAGCCCACTCCGTGGACCCGGACAGGAATCTTTCTTT
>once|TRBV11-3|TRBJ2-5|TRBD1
CASSLGQAQETQYF
TGTGCCAGCAGCCTCGGACAGGCCCAAGAGACCCAGTACTTC
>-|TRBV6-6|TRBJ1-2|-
CASSPRDGLYGYTF
TGTGCCAGCAGTCCCCGGGACGGGCTTTATGGCTACACCTTC
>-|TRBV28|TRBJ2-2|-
CASSFSGNTGELFF
TGTGCCAGCAGTTTTAGTGGGAACACCGGGGAGCTGTTTTTT
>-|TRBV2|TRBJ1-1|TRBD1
CASSEDTGGAFF
TGTGCCAGCAGTGAGGACACAGGGGGAGCTTTCTTT
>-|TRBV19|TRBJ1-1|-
CASRMGGWQGEAFF
TGTGCCAGTAGGATGGGGGGCTGGCAGGGAGAAGCTTTCTTT
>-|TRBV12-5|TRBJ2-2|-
CASTLPGLNTGELFF
TGTGCTAGTACATTGCCGGGCCTGAACACCGGGGAGCTGTTTTTT
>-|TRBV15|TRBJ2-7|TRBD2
CATSRGFGLAGNYEQYF
TGTGCCACCAGCAGAGGTTTTGGGCTAGCGGGGAACTACGAGCAGTACTTC
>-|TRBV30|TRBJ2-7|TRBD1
CAWRSGTGRVYEQYF
TGTGCCTGGAGATCCGGGACAGGGAGGGTCTACGAGCAGTACTTC